Given below is one T cell receptor (beta chain) in context. This entry is derived from a study of T-cell memory formation after mild COVID-19. TCR alpha and TCR beta cDNA libraries carrying sample barcodes and UMIs were produced by 5'RACE using constant-segment primers. TCRdb passed the 5' RACE reads through MiXCR, listing each CDR3 protein once. The sample includes around 99,000 distinct CDR3 sequences, approximately 14% of them seen just once. The CDR3 covers 14 residues. In germline, CDR1 is LGHDT, CDR2 YNNKEL (reference sequence). V was shortened by 5 bases and J by 1 base, with 8 bases between the two germline ends.

The source is a young man who had mild COVID-19 (a few samples of this study predate the infection). Cell type and time point are not known. V gene TRBV3-1 combines with J gene TRBJ2-2; tentatively, D is TRBD2 (6 bases). What was sequenced was PBMCs or a T cell subset sorted from them (not recorded which). The CDR3 sequence is CASSVGLNTGELFF. In DNA form, the CDR3 reads TGTGCCAGCAGCGTGGGACTGAACACCGGGGAGCTGTTTTTT.